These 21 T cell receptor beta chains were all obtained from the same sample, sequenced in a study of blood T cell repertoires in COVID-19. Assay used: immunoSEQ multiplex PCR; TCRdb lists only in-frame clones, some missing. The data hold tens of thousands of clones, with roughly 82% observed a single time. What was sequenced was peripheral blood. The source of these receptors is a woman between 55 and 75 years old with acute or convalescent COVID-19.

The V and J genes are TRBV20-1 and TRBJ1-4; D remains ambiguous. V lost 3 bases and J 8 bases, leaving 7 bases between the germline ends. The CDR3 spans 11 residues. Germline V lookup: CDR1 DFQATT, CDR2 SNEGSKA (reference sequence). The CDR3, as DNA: TGCAGTGCTAGCTTCCGGGAAAAACTGTTTTTT. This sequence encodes CSASFREKLFF.

CDR3 DNA sequence: TGCAGCATTTCCGAACAGGCTAATGAAAAACTGTTTTTT. Protein sequence: CSISEQANEKLFF. The V call is TRBV29-1, the J call TRBJ1-4, with TRBD1 as a possible D gene (5 bases). The CDR3 contains 13 residues. Trimming removed 8 bases from V and 3 bases from J, with 13 bases in between. Germline V CDR1 and CDR2: SQVTM, ANQGSEA.

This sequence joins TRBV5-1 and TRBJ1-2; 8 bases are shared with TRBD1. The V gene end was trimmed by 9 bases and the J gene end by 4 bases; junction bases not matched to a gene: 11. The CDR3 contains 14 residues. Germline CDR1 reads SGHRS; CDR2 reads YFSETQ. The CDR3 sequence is CATKDRVGSYGYTF. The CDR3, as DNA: TGCGCCACCAAGGACAGGGTTGGTAGCTATGGCTACACCTTC.

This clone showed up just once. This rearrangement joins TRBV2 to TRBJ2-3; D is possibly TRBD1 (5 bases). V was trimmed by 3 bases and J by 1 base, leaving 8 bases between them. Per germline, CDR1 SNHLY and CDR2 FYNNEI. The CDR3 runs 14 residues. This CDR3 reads CASSDSRGTDTQYF. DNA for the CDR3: TGTGCCAGCAGTGACTCCAGGGGCACAGATACGCAGTATTTT. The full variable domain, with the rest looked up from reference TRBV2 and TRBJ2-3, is EPEVTQTPSHQVTQMGQEVILRCVPISNHLYFYWYRQILGQKVEFLVSFYNNEISEKSEIFDDQFSVERPDGSNFTLKIRSTKLEDSAMYFCASSDSRGTDTQYFGPGTRLTVL.

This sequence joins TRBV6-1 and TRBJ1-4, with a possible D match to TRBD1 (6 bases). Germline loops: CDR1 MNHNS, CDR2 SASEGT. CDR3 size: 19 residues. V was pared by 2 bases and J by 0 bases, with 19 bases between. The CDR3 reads CASSEYGRGGRSTNEKLFF. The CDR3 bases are TGTGCCAGCAGTGAATACGGTCGGGGGGGCCGGTCAACTAATGAAAAACTGTTTTTT.

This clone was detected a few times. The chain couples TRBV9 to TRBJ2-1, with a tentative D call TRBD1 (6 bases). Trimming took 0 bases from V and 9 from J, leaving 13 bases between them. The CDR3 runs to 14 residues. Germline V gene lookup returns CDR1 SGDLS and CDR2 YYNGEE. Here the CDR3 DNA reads TGTGCCAGCAGCGTAGGCCAGGGGTCCGGTGAGCAGTTCTTC. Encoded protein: CASSVGQGSGEQFF.

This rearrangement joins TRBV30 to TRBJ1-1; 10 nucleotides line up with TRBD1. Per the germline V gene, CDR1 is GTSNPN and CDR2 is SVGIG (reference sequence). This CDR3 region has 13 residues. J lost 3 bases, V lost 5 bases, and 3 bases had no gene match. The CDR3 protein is CAWDRGPDTEAFF. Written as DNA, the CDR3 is TGTGCCTGGGACAGGGGGCCGGACACTGAAGCTTTCTTT.

CDR3 sequence: CASRDRGPSGELFF. The CDR3 region has the DNA TGCGCCAGCAGGGACAGGGGTCCTAGCGGGGAGCTGTTTTTT. The V gene is TRBV5-1, the J gene TRBJ2-2; TRBD1 agrees at 9 bases. The germline V gene has CDR1 SGHRS and CDR2 YFSETQ. The CDR3 has 14 residues. Trimming removed 5 bases from V and 7 bases from J; junction bases left unmatched: 6.

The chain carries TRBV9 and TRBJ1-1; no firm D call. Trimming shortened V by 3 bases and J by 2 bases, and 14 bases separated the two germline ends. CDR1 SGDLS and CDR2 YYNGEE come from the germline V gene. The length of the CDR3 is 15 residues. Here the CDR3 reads CASSEATASNTEAFF. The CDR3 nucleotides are TGTGCCAGCAGCGAAGCCACAGCAAGTAACACTGAAGCTTTCTTT.

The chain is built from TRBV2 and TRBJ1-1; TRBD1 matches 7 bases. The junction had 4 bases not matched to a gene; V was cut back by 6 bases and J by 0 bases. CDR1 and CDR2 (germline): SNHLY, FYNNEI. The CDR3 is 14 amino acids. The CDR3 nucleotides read TGTGCCAGCAGCTGGGACAGTTTGAACACTGAAGCTTTCTTT. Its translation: CASSWDSLNTEAFF.

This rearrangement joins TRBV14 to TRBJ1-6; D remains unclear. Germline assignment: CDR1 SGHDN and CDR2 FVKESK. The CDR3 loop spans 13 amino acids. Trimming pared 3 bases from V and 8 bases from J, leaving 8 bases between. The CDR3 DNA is TGTGCCAGCAGCCATTCTCCTCATTCACCCCTCCACTTT. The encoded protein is CASSHSPHSPLHF.

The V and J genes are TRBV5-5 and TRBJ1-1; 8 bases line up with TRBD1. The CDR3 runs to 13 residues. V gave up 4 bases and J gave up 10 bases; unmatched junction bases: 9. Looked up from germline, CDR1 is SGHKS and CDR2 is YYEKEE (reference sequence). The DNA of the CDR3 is TGTGCCAGCAGCGCGACAGGGGCAGGGGGAGCTTTCTTT. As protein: CASSATGAGGAFF.

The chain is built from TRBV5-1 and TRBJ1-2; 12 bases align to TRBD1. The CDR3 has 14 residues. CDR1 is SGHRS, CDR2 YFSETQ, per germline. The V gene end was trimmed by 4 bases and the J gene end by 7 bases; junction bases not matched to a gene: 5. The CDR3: CASSGTGGEGGYTF. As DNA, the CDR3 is TGCGCCAGCAGCGGGACAGGGGGCGAGGGTGGCTACACCTTC.

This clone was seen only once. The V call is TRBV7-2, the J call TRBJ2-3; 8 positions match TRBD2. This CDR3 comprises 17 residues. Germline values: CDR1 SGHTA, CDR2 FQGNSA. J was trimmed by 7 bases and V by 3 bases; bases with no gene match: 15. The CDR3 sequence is CASSFDGARGGRYTQYF. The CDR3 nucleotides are TGTGCCAGCAGCTTCGACGGGGCCCGGGGGGGCCGTTATACGCAGTATTTT.

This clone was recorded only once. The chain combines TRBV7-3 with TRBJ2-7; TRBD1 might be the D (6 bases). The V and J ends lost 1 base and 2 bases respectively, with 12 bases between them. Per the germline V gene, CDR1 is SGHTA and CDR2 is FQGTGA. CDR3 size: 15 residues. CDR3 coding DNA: TGTGCCAGCAGCTTAATTCCGGACAGAGCCTACGAGCAGTACTTC. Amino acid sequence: CASSLIPDRAYEQYF.

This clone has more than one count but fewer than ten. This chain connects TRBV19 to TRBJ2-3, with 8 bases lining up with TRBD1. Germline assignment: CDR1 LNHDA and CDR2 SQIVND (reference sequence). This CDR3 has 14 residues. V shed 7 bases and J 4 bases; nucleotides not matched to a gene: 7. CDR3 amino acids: CASTPTGEADTQYF. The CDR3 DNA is TGTGCCAGTACTCCGACAGGGGAAGCAGATACGCAGTATTTT.

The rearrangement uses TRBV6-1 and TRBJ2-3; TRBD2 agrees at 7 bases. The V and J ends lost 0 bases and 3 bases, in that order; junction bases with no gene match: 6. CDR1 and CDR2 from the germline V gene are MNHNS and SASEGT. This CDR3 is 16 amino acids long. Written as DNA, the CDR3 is TGTGCCAGCAGTGAAGCGCGGGGGTCACAAACAGATACGCAGTATTTT. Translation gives CASSEARGSQTDTQYF.

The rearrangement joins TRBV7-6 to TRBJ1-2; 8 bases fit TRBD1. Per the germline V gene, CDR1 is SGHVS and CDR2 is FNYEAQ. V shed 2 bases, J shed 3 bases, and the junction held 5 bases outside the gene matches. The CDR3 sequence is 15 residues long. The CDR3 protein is CASSLTQGADYGYTF. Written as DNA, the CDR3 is TGTGCCAGCAGCTTAACCCAGGGGGCTGACTATGGCTACACCTTC. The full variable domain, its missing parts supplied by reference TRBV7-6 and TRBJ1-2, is GAGVSQSPRYKVTKRGQDVALRCDPISGHVSLYWYRQALGQGPEFLTYFNYEAQQDKSGLPNDRFSAERPEGSISTLTIQRTEQRDSAMYRCASSLTQGADYGYTFGSGTRLTVV.

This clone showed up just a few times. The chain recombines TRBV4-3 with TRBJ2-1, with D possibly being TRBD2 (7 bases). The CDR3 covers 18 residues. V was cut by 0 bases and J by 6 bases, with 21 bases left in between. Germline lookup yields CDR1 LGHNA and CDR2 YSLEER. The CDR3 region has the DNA TGCGCCAGCAGCCAAGATCCCCCTCCGGGGGGCCTAGTCAATGAGCAGTTCTTC. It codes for CASSQDPPPGGLVNEQFF.

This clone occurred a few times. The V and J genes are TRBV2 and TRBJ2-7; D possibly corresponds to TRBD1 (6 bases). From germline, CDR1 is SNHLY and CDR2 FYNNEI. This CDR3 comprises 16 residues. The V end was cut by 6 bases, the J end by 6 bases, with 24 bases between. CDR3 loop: CASRDPGDTLYVEQYF. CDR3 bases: TGTGCCAGCAGAGACCCCGGGGACACCCTCTACGTCGAGCAGTACTTC.

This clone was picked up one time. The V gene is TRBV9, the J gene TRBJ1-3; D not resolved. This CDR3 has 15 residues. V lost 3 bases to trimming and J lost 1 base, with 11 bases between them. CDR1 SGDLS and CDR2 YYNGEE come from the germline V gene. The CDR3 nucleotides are TGTGCCAGCAGCGACAGTCCAGGTTCTGGAAACACCATATATTTT. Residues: CASSDSPGSGNTIYF.